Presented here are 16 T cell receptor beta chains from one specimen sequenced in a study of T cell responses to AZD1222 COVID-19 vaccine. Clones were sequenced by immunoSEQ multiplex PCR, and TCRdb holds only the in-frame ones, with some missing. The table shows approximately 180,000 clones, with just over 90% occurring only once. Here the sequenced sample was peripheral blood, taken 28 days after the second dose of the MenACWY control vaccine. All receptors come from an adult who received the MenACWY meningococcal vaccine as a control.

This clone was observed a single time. The CDR3 sequence: CASSEGQNSPLHF. As DNA, the CDR3 is TGTGCCAGCAGTGAGGGACAGAATTCACCCCTCCACTTT. The chain couples TRBV6-1 to TRBJ1-6, with 7 bases lining up with TRBD1. The CDR3 totals 13 residues. Germline V lookup: CDR1 MNHNS, CDR2 SASEGT. The ends lost 3 bases at V and 7 bases at J; junction bases unmatched: 0.

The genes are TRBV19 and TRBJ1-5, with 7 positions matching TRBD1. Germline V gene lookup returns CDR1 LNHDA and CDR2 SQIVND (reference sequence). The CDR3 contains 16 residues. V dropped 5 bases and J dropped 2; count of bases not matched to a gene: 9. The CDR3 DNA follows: TGTGCCAGTAGTCCTAGGGGGCGTAGCGGCAATCAGCCCCAGCATTTT. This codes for CASSPRGRSGNQPQHF.

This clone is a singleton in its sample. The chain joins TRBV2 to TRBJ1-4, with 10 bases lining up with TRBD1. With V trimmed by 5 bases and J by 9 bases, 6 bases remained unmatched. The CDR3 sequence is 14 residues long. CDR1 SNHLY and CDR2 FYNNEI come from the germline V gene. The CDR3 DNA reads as TGTGCCAGCAGTCAGGACAGGGGGAGTCAAAAACTGTTTTTT. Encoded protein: CASSQDRGSQKLFF. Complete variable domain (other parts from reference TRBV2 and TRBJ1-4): EPEVTQTPSHQVTQMGQEVILRCVPISNHLYFYWYRQILGQKVEFLVSFYNNEISEKSEIFDDQFSVERPDGSNFTLKIRSTKLEDSAMYFCASSQDRGSQKLFFGSGTQLSVL.

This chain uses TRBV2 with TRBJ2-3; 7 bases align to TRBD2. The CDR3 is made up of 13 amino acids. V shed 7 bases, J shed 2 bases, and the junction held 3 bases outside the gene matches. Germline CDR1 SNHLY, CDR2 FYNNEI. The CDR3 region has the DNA TGTGCCAGCAACCGGGAGGCCACAGATACGCAGTATTTT. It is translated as CASNREATDTQYF.

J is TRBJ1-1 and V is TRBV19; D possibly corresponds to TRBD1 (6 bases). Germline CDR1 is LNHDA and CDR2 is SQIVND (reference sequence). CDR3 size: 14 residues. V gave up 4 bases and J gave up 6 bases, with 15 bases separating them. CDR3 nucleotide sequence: TGTGCCAGTAGTACCTCACAGGGCTGGGCTGAAGCTTTCTTT. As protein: CASSTSQGWAEAFF.

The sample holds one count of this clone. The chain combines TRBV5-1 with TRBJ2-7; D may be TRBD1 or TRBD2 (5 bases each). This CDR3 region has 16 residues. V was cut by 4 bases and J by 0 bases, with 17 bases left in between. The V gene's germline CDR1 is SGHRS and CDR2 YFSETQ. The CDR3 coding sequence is TGCGCCAGCAGCCCCGGGGCTAGGGCTGTCTCCTACGAGCAGTACTTC. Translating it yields CASSPGARAVSYEQYF.

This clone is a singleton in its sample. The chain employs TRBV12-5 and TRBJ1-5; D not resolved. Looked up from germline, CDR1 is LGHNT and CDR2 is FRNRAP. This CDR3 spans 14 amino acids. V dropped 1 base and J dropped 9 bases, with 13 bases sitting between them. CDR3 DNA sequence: TGTGCTAGTGGTTTGGACGGCCCTCAGCTGCCCCAGCATTTT. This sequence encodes CASGLDGPQLPQHF.

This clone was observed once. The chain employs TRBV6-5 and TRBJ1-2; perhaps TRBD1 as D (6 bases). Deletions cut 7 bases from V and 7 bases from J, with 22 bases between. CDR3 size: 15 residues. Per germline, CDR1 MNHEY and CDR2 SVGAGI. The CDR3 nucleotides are TGTGCCAGCAAGGCCTGGGGGCTAGGCAGCGCTGGCTACACCTTC. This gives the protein CASKAWGLGSAGYTF.

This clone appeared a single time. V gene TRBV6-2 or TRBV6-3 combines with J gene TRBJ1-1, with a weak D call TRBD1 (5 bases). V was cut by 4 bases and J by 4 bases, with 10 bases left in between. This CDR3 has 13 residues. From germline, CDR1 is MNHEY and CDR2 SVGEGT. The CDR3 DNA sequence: TGTGCCAGCAGTTGGATGGGGGGCACTGAAGCTTTCTTT. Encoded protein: CASSWMGGTEAFF.

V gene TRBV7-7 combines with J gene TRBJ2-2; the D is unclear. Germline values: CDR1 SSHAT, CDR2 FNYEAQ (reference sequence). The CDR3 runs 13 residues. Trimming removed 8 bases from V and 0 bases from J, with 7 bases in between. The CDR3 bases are TGTGCCAGCTCAGTCGCGAACACCGGGGAGCTGTTTTTT. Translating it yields CASSVANTGELFF.

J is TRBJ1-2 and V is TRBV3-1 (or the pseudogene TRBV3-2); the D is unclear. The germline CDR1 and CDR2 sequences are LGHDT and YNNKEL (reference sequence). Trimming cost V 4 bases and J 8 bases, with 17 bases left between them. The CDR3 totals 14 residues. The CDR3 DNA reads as TGTGCCAGCAGCCCTCTCAATCCCCAGACCGGCTACACCTTC. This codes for CASSPLNPQTGYTF.

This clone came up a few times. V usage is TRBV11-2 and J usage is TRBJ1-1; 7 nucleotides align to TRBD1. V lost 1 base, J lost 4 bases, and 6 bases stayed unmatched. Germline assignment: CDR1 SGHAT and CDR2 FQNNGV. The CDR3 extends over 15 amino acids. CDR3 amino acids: CASSLAVRQGTEAFF. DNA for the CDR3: TGTGCCAGCAGCTTAGCAGTCCGACAGGGCACTGAAGCTTTCTTT. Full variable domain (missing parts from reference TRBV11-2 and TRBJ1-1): EAGVAQSPRYKIIEKRQSVAFWCNPISGHATLYWYQQILGQGPKLLIQFQNNGVVDDSQLPKDRFSAERLKGVDSTLKIQPAKLEDSAVYLCASSLAVRQGTEAFFGQGTRLTVV.

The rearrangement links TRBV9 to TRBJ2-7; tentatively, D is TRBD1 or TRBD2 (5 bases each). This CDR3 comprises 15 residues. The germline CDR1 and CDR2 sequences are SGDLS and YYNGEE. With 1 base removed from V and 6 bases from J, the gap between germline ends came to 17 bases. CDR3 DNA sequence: TGTGCCAGCAGCGTAACTTCGGGGACCGAAGGCGAGCAGTACTTC. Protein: CASSVTSGTEGEQYF. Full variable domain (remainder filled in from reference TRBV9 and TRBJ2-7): DSGVTQTPKHLITATGQRVTLRCSPRSGDLSVYWYQQSLDQGLQFLIQYYNGEERAKGNILERFSAQQFPDLHSELNLSSLELGDSALYFCASSVTSGTEGEQYFGPGTRLTVT.

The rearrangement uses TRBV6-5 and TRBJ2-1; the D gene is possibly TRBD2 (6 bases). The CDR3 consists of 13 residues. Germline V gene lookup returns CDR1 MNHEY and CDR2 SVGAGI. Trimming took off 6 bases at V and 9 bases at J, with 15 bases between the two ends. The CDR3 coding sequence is TGTGCCAGCAGGCCGAGTGGGAGGTTTGAGCAGTTCTTC. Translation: CASRPSGRFEQFF.

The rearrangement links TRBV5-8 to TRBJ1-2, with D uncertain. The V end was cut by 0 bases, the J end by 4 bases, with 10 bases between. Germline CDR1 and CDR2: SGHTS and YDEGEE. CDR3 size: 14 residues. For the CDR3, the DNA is TGTGCCAGCAGCTTGGACGGGCGAGGCTATGGCTACACCTTC. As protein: CASSLDGRGYGYTF.

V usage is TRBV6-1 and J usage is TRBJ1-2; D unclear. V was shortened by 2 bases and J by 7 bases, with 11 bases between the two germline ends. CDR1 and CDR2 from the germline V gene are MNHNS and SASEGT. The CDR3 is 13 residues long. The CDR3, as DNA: TGTGCCAGCAGTGAAAGGGCAGGCGGTGGCTACACCTTC. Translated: CASSERAGGGYTF.